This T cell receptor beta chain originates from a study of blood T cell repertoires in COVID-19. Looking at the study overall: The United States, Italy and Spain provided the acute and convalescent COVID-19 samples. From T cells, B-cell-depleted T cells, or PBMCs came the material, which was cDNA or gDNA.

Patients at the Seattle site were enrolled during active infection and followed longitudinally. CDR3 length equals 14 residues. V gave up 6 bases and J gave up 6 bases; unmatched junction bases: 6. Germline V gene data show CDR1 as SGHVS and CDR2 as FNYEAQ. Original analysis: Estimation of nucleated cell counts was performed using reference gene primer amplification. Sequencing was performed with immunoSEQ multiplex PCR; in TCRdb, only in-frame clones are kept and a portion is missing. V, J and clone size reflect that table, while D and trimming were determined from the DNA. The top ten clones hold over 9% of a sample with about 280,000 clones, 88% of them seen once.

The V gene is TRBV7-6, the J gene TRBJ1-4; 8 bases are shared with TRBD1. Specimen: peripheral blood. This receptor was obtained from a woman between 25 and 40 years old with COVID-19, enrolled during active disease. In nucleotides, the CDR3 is TGTGCCAGCAGGCCCGGGACAGGTGATGAAAAACTGTTTTTT. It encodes CASRPGTGDEKLFF.